The 14 T cell receptor beta chains given below trace back to one sample, sequenced in a study of blood T cell repertoires in COVID-19. TCRdb's copy holds only in-frame clones and misses some; the assay was immunoSEQ multiplex PCR. The data hold 150,000 to 200,000 clones, with around 90% observed a single time. Sequencing was performed on peripheral blood. These receptors all come from a man aged 55 to 69 with COVID-19, enrolled during active disease.

This chain's CDR3 is CASSVGGKGIAEAFF. DNA for the CDR3: TGTGCCAGCAGCGTAGGAGGGAAAGGGATCGCTGAAGCTTTCTTT. V usage is TRBV9 and J usage is TRBJ1-1, with unresolved D. V gave up 0 bases and J gave up 6 bases, with 15 bases separating them. The CDR3 totals 15 residues. From germline, CDR1 is SGDLS and CDR2 YYNGEE.

As regards this clone: Other DNA sequences of this sample code for an identical CDR3. The J gene is TRBJ1-2, the V gene TRBV12-3 or TRBV12-4; tentatively, D is TRBD1 (6 bases). The CDR3 consists of 13 residues. Trimming pared 3 bases from V and 3 bases from J, leaving 8 bases between. The CDR3 loop is CASSLQGHYGYTF. CDR3 DNA sequence: TGTGCCAGCAGTTTGCAGGGGCACTATGGCTACACCTTC.

V and J are TRBV6-5 and TRBJ2-5, with TRBD1 matching 9 bases. Germline V gene data show CDR1 as MNHEY and CDR2 as SVGAGI. This CDR3 contains 15 residues. V shed 7 bases, J shed 4 bases, and the junction held 10 bases outside the gene matches. The CDR3 protein is CASTDRGPFTETQYF. In nucleotides, the CDR3 is TGTGCCAGCACGGACAGGGGACCTTTTACAGAGACCCAGTACTTC.

The chain employs TRBV5-4 and TRBJ1-2, with TRBD1 matching 7 bases. CDR1 and CDR2 from the germline V gene are SGHNT and YYREEE (reference sequence). J gave up 2 bases and V 4 bases, and 5 bases lay outside the gene matches. This CDR3 is 14 amino acids long. CDR3 in amino acids: CASSAGTENYGYTF. CDR3 DNA: TGTGCCAGCAGCGCGGGGACAGAGAACTATGGCTACACCTTC.

CDR3 in DNA: TGTGCCAGCGTGGGGAGGGCTACGAACACTGAAGCTTTCTTT. Its protein is CASVGRATNTEAFF. The rearrangement joins TRBV18 to TRBJ1-1, with D unclear. V shed 8 bases and J shed 1 base, with 14 bases lying between them. The V gene's germline CDR1 is KGHSH and CDR2 LQKENI. This CDR3 spans 14 amino acids.

This clone was detected once. J is TRBJ1-5 and V is TRBV24-1; TRBD1 might be the D (6 bases). This CDR3 has 16 residues. Germline lookup yields CDR1 KGHDR and CDR2 SFDVKD. V was shortened by 4 bases and J by 4 bases, with 16 bases between the two germline ends. CDR3 bases: TGTGCCACCAGTGACAACAGGGACAATGTAAATCAGCCCCAGCATTTT. Translated, it gives CATSDNRDNVNQPQHF.

The chain uses TRBV19 and TRBJ1-2; 12 positions agree with TRBD1. Unmatched junction bases numbered 9, after V lost 6 bases and J lost 4 bases. Germline assignment: CDR1 LNHDA and CDR2 SQIVND (reference sequence). The CDR3 length is 16 residues. The CDR3 is CASSTGTGGLGYGYTF. The CDR3 bases are TGTGCCAGTAGCACCGGGACAGGGGGCCTCGGCTATGGCTACACCTTC.

V usage is TRBV3-1 (or the pseudogene TRBV3-2) and J usage is TRBJ1-1; D is unresolved. This CDR3 region has 14 residues. V lost 1 base, J lost 4 bases, and 10 bases lay in between. Germline CDR1 is LGHDT and CDR2 is YNNKEL (reference sequence). The CDR3 protein is CASSQVRDSTEAFF. For the CDR3, the DNA is TGTGCCAGCAGCCAAGTCCGGGATAGCACTGAAGCTTTCTTT.

The chain couples TRBV7-2 to TRBJ2-2, with TRBD2 as a possible D gene (6 bases). Germline CDR1 and CDR2: SGHTA and FQGNSA. The germline V and J ends were trimmed by 4 bases and 4 bases, with 19 bases remaining between them. This CDR3 is 17 amino acids long. The CDR3 spells CASSYYSGTSSTGELFF. Here the CDR3 DNA reads TGTGCCAGCAGCTACTATAGCGGAACCTCGAGCACCGGGGAGCTGTTTTTT.

The rearrangement joins TRBV7-2 to TRBJ2-5; TRBD1 agrees at 9 bases. Losses at the gene ends were 3 bases for V and 4 bases for J; bases not matched to a gene: 3. The CDR3 contains 14 residues. Germline CDR1 is SGHTA and CDR2 is FQGNSA. Here the CDR3 reads CASSLTGGGETQYF. DNA for the CDR3: TGTGCCAGCAGCTTGACAGGGGGGGGAGAGACCCAGTACTTC.

For the CDR3, the DNA is TGCGCCAGCAGCTTGGGACAGGGGGCTATAAGCACTGAAGCTTTCTTT. Residues: CASSLGQGAISTEAFF. This sequence joins TRBV5-1 and TRBJ1-1, with 10 bases that match TRBD1. The J segment lost 4 bases and the V segment lost 0 bases, leaving 6 bases of the junction unmatched. The CDR3 has 16 residues. Germline CDR1 and CDR2: SGHRS and YFSETQ.

The chain couples TRBV19 to TRBJ1-1; D gene uncertain. The CDR3 loop spans 13 amino acids. Germline V gives CDR1 LNHDA, CDR2 SQIVND (reference sequence). Deletions cut 8 bases from V and 1 base from J, with 11 bases between. CDR3 coding DNA: TGTGCCAGTGTCAGGCAGGCGAACACTGAAGCTTTCTTT. Translation gives CASVRQANTEAFF.

V and J are TRBV18 and TRBJ2-1, with 11 positions matching TRBD2. CDR1 and CDR2 (germline): KGHSH, LQKENI. The CDR3 is made up of 16 amino acids. After removal of 3 bases from V and 6 bases from J, the junction contained 7 bases not matched to a gene. In DNA form, the CDR3 reads TGTGCCAGCTCACCGACCCTAGCGGGGGGCACCAATGAGCAGTTCTTC. It codes for CASSPTLAGGTNEQFF.

This rearrangement joins TRBV2 to TRBJ1-2, with D possibly being TRBD1 (5 bases). Trimming removed 7 bases at V and 8 bases at J, with 23 bases between. The length of the CDR3 is 15 residues. Germline V gives CDR1 SNHLY, CDR2 FYNNEI. The CDR3 coding sequence is TGTGCCAGCAACTCCCTAGGGGCGGCTCTTGGGGGCTACACCTTC. Protein: CASNSLGAALGGYTF.